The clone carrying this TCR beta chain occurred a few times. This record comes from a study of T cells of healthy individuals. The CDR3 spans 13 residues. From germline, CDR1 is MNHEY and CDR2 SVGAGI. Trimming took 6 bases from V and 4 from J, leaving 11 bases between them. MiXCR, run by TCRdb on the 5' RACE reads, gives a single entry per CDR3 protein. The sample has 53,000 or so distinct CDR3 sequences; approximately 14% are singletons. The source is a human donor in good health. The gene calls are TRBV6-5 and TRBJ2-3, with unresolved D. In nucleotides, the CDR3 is TGTGCCAGCAGACCCCTTACCCCAGATACGCAGTATTTT. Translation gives CASRPLTPDTQYF.